The rows below give T cell receptor beta chains drawn from one sample of a study of T cell repertoires in cytomegalovirus infection. Each CDR3 protein is one row after TCRdb ran MiXCR on the reads. The sample includes a few hundred thousand distinct CDR3 sequences, around a tenth seen only once; the top ten take roughly 4%. Sequenced input: PBMCs. Receptors were obtained from a human donor in good health (CMV status not recorded). Some clones in this sample may be carry-over from other donors' samples. Each CDR3 is given with its conserved first and last residue.

>TRBJ2-1|18|TRBV7-8
CASSPQHTLADLNNEQFF
>TRBJ2-7|14|TRBV27
CASSPFSRAYEQYF
>TRBJ1-5|15|TRBV7-2
CASSATGWGNQPQHF
>TRBJ2-5|17|TRBV11-3
CASSSGDSGRLGETQYF
>TRBJ2-7|13|TRBV15
CATSNGDSYEQYF
>TRBJ2-1|14|TRBV7-7
CASSFRRAGGEQFF
>TRBJ2-5|15|TRBV4-1
CASSQDQGHQETQYF
>TRBJ2-7|8|TRBV10-1
CASLGQYF
>TRBJ2-6|15|TRBV20-1
CSARIPGTGANVLTF
>TRBJ2-3|15|TRBV5-4
CASTLRGLASDTQYF
>TRBJ1-5|16|TRBV11-3
CASRAWKRPANQPQHF
>TRBJ2-1|15|TRBV28
CASSSDRGFGDEQFF
>TRBJ1-2|12|TRBV7-2
CASSSNRAGYTF
>TRBJ1-2|16|TRBV6-2/TRBV6-3
CASSRRQSQANYGYTF
>TRBJ2-1|15|TRBV6-1
CASKDRTSAYNEQFF
>TRBJ1-3|15|TRBV10-3
CAIRSTEGSGNTIYF
>TRBJ2-1|16|TRBV9
CASSGPGQQKINEQFF
>TRBJ1-6|13|TRBV28
CASSRIDNSPLHF
>TRBJ2-1|15|TRBV24-1
CATSQGTGLYNEQFF
>TRBJ1-2|12|TRBV28
CASTRQGDGYTF
>TRBJ1-3|14|TRBV7-9
CASSPRTTGNTIYF
>TRBJ2-1|14|TRBV28
CASSGTGRRDEQFF
>TRBJ2-3|14|TRBV7-2
CASSLALPTDTQYF
>TRBJ1-1|13|TRBV6-1
CASSGGENTEAFF
>TRBJ2-3|16|TRBV11-2
CASGSGGRLSTDTQYF
>TRBJ1-1|15|TRBV28
CASSFWGQPNTEAFF
>TRBJ2-1|17|TRBV10-3
CAIRLAAGGSSYNEQFF
>TRBJ2-7|15|TRBV7-9
CASSPSGTGSDEQYF
>TRBJ2-3|16|TRBV7-2
CASSNSGTASTDTQYF
>TRBJ1-5|18|TRBV23-1
CASSQSGTPRRGNQPQHF
>TRBJ2-7|18|TRBV11-2
CASSLDWRLAGTWHEQYF
>TRBJ1-2|14|TRBV20-1
CSATPWGQVPGYTF
>TRBJ1-1|15|TRBV19
CASSAFGGWDTEAFF
>TRBJ2-1|15|TRBV5-4
CASSFQAGSVDEQFF